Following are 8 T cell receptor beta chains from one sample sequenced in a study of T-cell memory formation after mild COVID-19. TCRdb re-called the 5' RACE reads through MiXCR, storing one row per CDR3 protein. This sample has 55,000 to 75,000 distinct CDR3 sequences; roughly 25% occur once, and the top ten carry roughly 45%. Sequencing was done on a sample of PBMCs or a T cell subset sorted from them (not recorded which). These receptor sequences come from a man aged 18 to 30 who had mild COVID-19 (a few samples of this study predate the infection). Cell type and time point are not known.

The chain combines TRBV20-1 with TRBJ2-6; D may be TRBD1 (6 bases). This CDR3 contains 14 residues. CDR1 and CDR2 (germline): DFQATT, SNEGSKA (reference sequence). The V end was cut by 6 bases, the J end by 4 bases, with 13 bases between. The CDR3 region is CSAQGPSGANVLTF. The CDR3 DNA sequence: TGCAGTGCACAGGGCCCATCGGGGGCCAACGTCCTGACTTTC.

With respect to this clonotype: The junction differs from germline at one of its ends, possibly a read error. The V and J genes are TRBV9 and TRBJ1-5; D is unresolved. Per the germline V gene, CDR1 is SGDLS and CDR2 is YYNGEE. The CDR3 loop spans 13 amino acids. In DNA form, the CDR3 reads TGTGCCAGCAGCGTAGTTTGGGGTCAGACCCAGCATTTT. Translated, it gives CASSVVWGQTQHF. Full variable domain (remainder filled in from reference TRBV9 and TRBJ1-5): DSGVTQTPKHLITATGQRVTLRCSPRSGDLSVYWYQQSLDQGLQFLIQYYNGEERAKGNILERFSAQQFPDLHSELNLSSLELGDSALYFCASSVVWGQTQHFGDGTRLSIL.

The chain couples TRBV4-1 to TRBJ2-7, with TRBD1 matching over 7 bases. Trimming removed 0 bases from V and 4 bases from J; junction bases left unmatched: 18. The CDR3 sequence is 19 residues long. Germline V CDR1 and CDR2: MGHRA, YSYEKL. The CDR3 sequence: CASSQEPTDREVSVYEQYF. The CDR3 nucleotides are TGCGCCAGCAGCCAAGAACCTACTGACAGGGAAGTCTCCGTATACGAGCAGTACTTC.

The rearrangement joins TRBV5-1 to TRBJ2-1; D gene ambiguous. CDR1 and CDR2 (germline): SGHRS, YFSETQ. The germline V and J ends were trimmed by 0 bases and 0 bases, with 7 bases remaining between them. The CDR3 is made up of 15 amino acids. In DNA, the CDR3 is TGCGCCAGCAGCTTGGGAGCTTTCTCCTACAATGAGCAGTTCTTC. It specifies CASSLGAFSYNEQFF.

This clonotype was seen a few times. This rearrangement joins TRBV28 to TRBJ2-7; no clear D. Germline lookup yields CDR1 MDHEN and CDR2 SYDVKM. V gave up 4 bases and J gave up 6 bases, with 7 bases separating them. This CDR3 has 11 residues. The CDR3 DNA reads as TGTGCCAGCAGTTCCTCTCCCGAGCAGTACTTC. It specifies CASSSSPEQYF.

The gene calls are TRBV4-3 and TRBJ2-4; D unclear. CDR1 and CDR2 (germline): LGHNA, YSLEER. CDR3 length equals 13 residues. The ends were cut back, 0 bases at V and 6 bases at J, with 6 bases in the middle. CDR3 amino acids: CASSQDFRNIQYF. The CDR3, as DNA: TGCGCCAGCAGCCAAGACTTTAGAAACATTCAGTACTTC.

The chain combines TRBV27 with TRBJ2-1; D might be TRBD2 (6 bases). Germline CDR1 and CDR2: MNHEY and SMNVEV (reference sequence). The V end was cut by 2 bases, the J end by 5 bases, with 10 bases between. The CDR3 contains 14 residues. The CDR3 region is CASSLGGWDNEQFF. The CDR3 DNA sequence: TGTGCCAGCAGTTTAGGGGGGTGGGACAATGAGCAGTTCTTC.

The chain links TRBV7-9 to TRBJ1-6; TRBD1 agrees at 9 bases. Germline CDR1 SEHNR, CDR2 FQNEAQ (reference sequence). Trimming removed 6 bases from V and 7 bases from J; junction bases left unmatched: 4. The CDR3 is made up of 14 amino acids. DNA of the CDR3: TGTGCCAGCAGAAGGGACAGGGTAAATTCACCCCTCCACTTT. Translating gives CASRRDRVNSPLHF.